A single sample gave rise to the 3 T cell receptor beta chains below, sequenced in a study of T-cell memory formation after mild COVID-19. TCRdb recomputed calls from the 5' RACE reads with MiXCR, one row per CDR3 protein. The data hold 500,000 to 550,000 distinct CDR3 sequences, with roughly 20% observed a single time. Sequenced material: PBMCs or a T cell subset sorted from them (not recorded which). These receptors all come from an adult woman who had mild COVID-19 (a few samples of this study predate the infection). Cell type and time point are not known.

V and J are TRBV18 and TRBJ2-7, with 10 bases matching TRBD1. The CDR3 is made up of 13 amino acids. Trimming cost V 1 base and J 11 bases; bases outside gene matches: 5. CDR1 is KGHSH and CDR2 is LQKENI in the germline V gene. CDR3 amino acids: CASSPRQGAGEYF. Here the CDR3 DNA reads TGTGCCAGCTCACCACGACAGGGGGCAGGGGAGTACTTC. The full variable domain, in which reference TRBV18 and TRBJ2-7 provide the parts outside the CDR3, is NAGVMQNPRHLVRRRGQEARLRCSPMKGHSHVYWYRQLPEEGLKFMVYLQKENIIDESGMPKERFSAEFPKEGPSILRIQQVVRGDSAAYFCASSPRQGAGEYFGPGTRLTVT.

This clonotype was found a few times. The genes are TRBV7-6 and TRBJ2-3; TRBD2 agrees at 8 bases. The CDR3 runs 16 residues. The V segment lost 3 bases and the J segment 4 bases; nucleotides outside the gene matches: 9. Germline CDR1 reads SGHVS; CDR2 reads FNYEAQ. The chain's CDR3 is CASSFERGQMADTQYF. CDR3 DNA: TGTGCCAGCAGCTTCGAGCGGGGGCAAATGGCAGATACGCAGTATTTT.

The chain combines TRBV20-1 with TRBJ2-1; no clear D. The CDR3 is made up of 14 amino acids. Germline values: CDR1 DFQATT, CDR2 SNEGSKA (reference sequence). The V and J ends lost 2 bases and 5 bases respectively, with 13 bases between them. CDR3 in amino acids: CSARWSRGNNEQFF. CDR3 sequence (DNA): TGCAGTGCTAGATGGTCTAGAGGAAACAATGAGCAGTTCTTC.